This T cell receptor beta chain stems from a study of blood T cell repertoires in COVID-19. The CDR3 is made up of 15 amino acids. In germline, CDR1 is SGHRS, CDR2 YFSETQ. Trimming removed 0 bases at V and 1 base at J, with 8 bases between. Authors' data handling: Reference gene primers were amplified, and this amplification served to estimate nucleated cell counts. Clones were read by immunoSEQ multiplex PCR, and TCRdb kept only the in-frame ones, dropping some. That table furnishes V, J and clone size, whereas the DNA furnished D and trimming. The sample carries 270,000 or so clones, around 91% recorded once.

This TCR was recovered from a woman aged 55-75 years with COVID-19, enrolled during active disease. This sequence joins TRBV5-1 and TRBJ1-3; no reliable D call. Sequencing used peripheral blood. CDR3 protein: CASSLEWASGNTIYF. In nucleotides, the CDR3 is TGCGCCAGCAGCTTGGAGTGGGCTTCTGGAAACACCATATATTTT.